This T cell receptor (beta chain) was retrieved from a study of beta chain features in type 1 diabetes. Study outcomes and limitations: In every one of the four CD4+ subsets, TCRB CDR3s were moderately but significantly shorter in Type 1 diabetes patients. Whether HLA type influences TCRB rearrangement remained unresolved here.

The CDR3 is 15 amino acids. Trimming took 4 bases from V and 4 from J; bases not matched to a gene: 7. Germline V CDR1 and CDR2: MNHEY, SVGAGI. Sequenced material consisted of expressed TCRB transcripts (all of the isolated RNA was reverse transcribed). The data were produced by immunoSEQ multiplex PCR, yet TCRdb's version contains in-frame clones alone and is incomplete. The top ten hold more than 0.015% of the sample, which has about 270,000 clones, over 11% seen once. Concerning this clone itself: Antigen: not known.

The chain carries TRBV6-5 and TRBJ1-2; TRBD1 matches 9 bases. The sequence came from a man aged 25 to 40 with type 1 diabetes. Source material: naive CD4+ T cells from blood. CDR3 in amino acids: CASSSGTGKGYGYTF. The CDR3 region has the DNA TGTGCCAGCAGTTCCGGGACAGGGAAGGGCTATGGCTACACCTTC.